This record concerns one T cell receptor (beta chain) sequence. Up to 2 ug genomic DNA was used for TCRB CDR3 amplification. Primers: 60 V beta forward and 13 J beta reverse. Here immunoSEQ multiplex PCR was the method, and the copy in TCRdb shows in-frame clones only, minus some. The sample has tens of thousands of clones; around 85% are singletons. The CDR3 length is 15 residues. V lost 0 bases and J lost 4, with 11 bases in between. CDR1 SGHRS and CDR2 YFSETQ come from the germline V gene. The data were obtained in a study of glioma-infiltrating T cells after dendritic cell vaccination. Across the whole study: Autologous tumor lysate-pulsed dendritic cell vaccination was given between the early 2000s and the early 2010s.

Regarding time point: after dendritic cell vaccination, including at tumor progression/relapse. Patients had residual fresh-frozen tumor tissue and more than two years of survival data. Sequenced material: blood, taken after dendritic cell vaccination. The source of this sequence is a human donor with glioblastoma. The gene calls are TRBV5-1 and TRBJ1-5; D is perhaps TRBD1 (6 bases). This CDR3 reads CASSLGGGRNQPQHF. The DNA for the CDR3 is TGCGCCAGCAGCTTGGGCGGGGGCCGAAATCAGCCCCAGCATTTT.